This entry describes one T cell receptor (beta chain). The target antigen is unknown. The sample comes from a study of Ad26.COV2.S vaccination and SARS-CoV-2 variants. The study, taken as a whole, reports: Post-vaccination breadth of spike-specific CD8+ and CD4+ T cell responses was reportedly substantial. Those who received the vaccine showed greater spike-specific TCR breadth than those given placebo. Recipients of vaccine and of placebo showed similar breadth of their non-spike TCR repertoires.

Germline-derived CDR1 and CDR2 are SGHRS and YFSETQ. The V gene lost 4 bases and the J gene lost 4 bases, with 17 bases spanning the gap. CDR3 length: 15 residues. The data were produced by immunoSEQ multiplex PCR, yet TCRdb's version contains in-frame clones alone and is incomplete. The sample has roughly 380,000 clones; 92% are singletons. The source material was peripheral blood, sampled after recovery from COVID-19. The chain carries TRBV5-1 and TRBJ2-5, with a weak D call TRBD2 (5 bases). The source of this sequence is a human donor who had recovered from COVID-19. The CDR3 region is CASSLRSGIGETQYF. CDR3 bases: TGCGCCAGCAGCCTTCGATCCGGGATCGGAGAGACCCAGTACTTC.